The 4 T cell receptor beta chains below were found in one sample sequenced in a study of tumor-infiltrating lymphocytes in primary liver carcinoma. For blood RNA, unsorted whole blood served as the source, and germline DNA was extracted too. Making TCR beta cDNA involved roughly 0.55 ug total RNA and a constant-region primer. Each TCR beta library was derived from three nested multiplex PCR rounds that employed slightly modified ARM-PCR. TRBV1-TRBV30 forward primers paired with a C-beta reverse primer drove the first two PCR rounds, approximately 11 cycles each. TCRdb passed the multiplex PCR reads through MiXCR, listing each CDR3 protein once. The sample carries about 310,000 distinct CDR3 sequences, more than 55% recorded once. The sequenced material came from peripheral blood. These receptors originate from a woman aged 25 to 39 with primary liver carcinoma and hepatitis B virus infection.

There are many counts of this clonotype. V usage is TRBV12-3 or TRBV12-4 and J usage is TRBJ2-3; TRBD2 might be the D (6 bases). Trimming stripped 3 bases from V and 4 bases from J, with 14 bases between. This CDR3 comprises 15 residues. For the CDR3, the DNA is TGTGCCAGCAGTTTTTCCGGAGGGCCCGCAGATACGCAGTATTTT. It specifies CASSFSGGPADTQYF.

On this clonotype itself: Just one base apart from a much larger clone, this may be a read error. The chain links TRBV12-3 or TRBV12-4 to TRBJ1-5; no clear D. This CDR3 region has 12 residues. CDR3 amino acids: CVSRSVGQPQHF. Here the CDR3 DNA reads TGTGTCAGCAGGAGCGTTGGCCAGCCCCAGCATTTT.

About this clonotype itself: A clone one base away is much larger, so this may be a read error. The chain has TRBV4-1 and TRBJ2-1; D gene ambiguous. This CDR3 has 12 amino acids. Germline V gene lookup returns CDR1 MGHRA and CDR2 YSYEKL. CDR3 sequence (DNA): TGCGCCAGCAGCCAGATATACAATGAGCTGTTCTTC. Translated, it gives CASSQIYNELFF.

On this clonotype: A read error may account for a junction end that differs from germline. The genes are TRBV30 and TRBJ1-6; maybe TRBD1 (5 bases). Germline loops: CDR1 GTSNPN, CDR2 SVGIG (reference sequence). The CDR3 has 15 residues. The chain's CDR3 is CVWTRNSKGSSPLHF. As DNA, the CDR3 is TGTGTCTGGACCCGAAATTCGAAGGGGAGTTCACCCCTCCACTTT.